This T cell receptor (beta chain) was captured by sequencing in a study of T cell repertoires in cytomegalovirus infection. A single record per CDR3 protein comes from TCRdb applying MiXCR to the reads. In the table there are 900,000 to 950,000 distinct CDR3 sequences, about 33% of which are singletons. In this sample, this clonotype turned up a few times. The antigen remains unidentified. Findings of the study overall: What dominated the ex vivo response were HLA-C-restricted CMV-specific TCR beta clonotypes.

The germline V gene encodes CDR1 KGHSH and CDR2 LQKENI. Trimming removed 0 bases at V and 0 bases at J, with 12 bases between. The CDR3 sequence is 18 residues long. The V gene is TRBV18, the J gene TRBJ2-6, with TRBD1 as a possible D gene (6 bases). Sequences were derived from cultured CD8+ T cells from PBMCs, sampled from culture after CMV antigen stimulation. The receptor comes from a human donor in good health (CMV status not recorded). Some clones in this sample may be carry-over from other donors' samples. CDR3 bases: TGTGCCAGCTCACCACCGAGGACAGCAAACTCTGGGGCCAACGTCCTGACTTTC. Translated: CASSPPRTANSGANVLTF.